The 14 T cell receptor beta chains presented below share a single source sample, sequenced in a study of T cell repertoires and HLA-DP antigens (dated by TCRdb to the late 2010s). Their antigens remain unidentified. Library creation used the immunoSEQ multiplex PCR assay. Imported from immuneACCESS, the table was reduced by TCRdb to in-frame sequences with V and J called. These copies leave out some clones; in studies compared against another copy, an unresolved V gene accounts for under half, and the cause of the remainder is not known. The sample table records 65,000 to 95,000 clones; roughly 77% of these occur just once. Together, the top ten hold 1.5% to 2% of the sample. The sample consisted of CD4+ T cells from PBMCs. The receptors shown here come from a man aged 55 to 70 in good health and CMV-seronegative.

The rearrangement joins TRBV9 to TRBJ1-1, with TRBD1 matching over 12 bases. The CDR3 runs 16 residues. With 3 bases clipped from V and 1 base from J, the junction kept 4 bases outside the gene matches. Germline V gene sequence: CDR1 SGDLS, CDR2 YYNGEE. The CDR3 protein is CASSGGTGGPNTEAFF. For the CDR3, the DNA is TGTGCCAGCAGCGGCGGGACAGGGGGCCCGAACACTGAAGCTTTCTTT.

This rearrangement joins TRBV7-6 to TRBJ1-6; D ambiguous. V lost 2 bases to trimming and J lost 10 bases, with 18 bases between them. The CDR3 runs to 16 residues. From germline, CDR1 is SGHVS and CDR2 FNYEAQ. CDR3 amino acids: CASSLSIRGSESPLHF. CDR3 nucleotide sequence: TGTGCCAGCAGCTTATCTATCCGGGGATCGGAATCACCCCTCCACTTT.

This chain connects TRBV9 to TRBJ1-2; no clear D gene. The CDR3 is 16 residues long. V shed 0 bases and J shed 7 bases, with 19 bases lying between them. CDR1 is SGDLS and CDR2 is YYNGEE in the germline V gene. The DNA for the CDR3 is TGTGCCAGCAGCGTAGGAAATGGACCAAACACGGGTGGCTACACCTTC. Protein sequence: CASSVGNGPNTGGYTF. Full variable domain (outside the CDR3, taken from reference TRBV9 and TRBJ1-2): DSGVTQTPKHLITATGQRVTLRCSPRSGDLSVYWYQQSLDQGLQFLIQYYNGEERAKGNILERFSAQQFPDLHSELNLSSLELGDSALYFCASSVGNGPNTGGYTFGSGTRLTVV.

This chain joins TRBV2 and TRBJ2-2, with 10 bases lining up with TRBD2. The germline V gene has CDR1 SNHLY and CDR2 FYNNEI. After removal of 5 bases from V and 6 bases from J, the junction contained 6 bases not matched to a gene. CDR3 length: 15 amino acids. The CDR3 coding sequence is TGTGCCAGCAGTCCTAGCGGGAGTGTAGCCGGGGAGCTGTTTTTT. As protein: CASSPSGSVAGELFF.

The chain couples TRBV7-3 to TRBJ2-3, with 11 bases fitting TRBD2. The trim removed 1 base at V and 4 bases at J, leaving 13 bases unmatched. CDR1 SGHTA and CDR2 FQGTGA come from the germline V gene. The CDR3 spans 19 residues. Written as DNA, the CDR3 is TGTGCCAGCAGCTTAATAGGGATGGCTAGCGGGAGGCTGGCAGATACGCAGTATTTT. It specifies CASSLIGMASGRLADTQYF.

This clone appeared a single time. The chain joins TRBV19 to TRBJ1-5; D is undetermined. The CDR3 runs 13 residues. Trimming removed 1 base from V and 4 bases from J, with 5 bases in between. Germline V gene sequence: CDR1 LNHDA, CDR2 SQIVND (reference sequence). The CDR3 bases are TGTGCCAGTAGTATAGCGGGGAATCAGCCCCAGCATTTT. It translates to CASSIAGNQPQHF.

The V and J genes are TRBV9 and TRBJ2-5, with 10 bases lining up with TRBD1. Germline CDR1 reads SGDLS; CDR2 reads YYNGEE. V shed 4 bases and J 5 bases; nucleotides not matched to a gene: 11. CDR3 length equals 16 residues. The CDR3 spells CASSLSTGTGVETQYF. The CDR3 nucleotides read TGTGCCAGCAGCCTCAGTACCGGGACAGGGGTCGAGACCCAGTACTTC.

This chain connects TRBV2 to TRBJ2-2, with TRBD1 matching over 7 bases. Germline V CDR1 and CDR2: SNHLY, FYNNEI. This CDR3 contains 17 residues. With V trimmed by 7 bases and J by 4 bases, 15 bases remained unmatched. This chain's CDR3 is CASKKPDRVGRTGELFF. CDR3 coding DNA: TGTGCCAGCAAAAAGCCCGACAGGGTAGGTCGCACCGGGGAGCTGTTTTTT.

About this clone itself: This CDR3 is also generated by other DNA sequences in the sample. V gene TRBV7-2 combines with J gene TRBJ1-1, with D unresolved. The germline V gene encodes CDR1 SGHTA and CDR2 FQGNSA. The CDR3 consists of 13 residues. Trimming pared 2 bases from V and 1 base from J, leaving 5 bases between. This CDR3 is CASSLTENTEAFF. DNA of the CDR3: TGTGCCAGCAGCTTAACGGAGAACACTGAAGCTTTCTTT.

This chain uses TRBV27 with TRBJ1-5, with D tentatively TRBD1 (5 bases). The ends were cut back, 8 bases at V and 4 bases at J, with 15 bases in the middle. This CDR3 region has 14 residues. CDR1 MNHEY and CDR2 SMNVEV come from the germline V gene (reference sequence). The DNA of the CDR3 is TGTGCCAGCGGGGGGGGACGGATTAATCAGCCCCAGCATTTT. It is translated as CASGGGRINQPQHF.

The chain uses TRBV6-5 and TRBJ1-2; 7 positions match TRBD1. The junction had 3 bases not matched to a gene; V was cut back by 0 bases and J by 8 bases. CDR1 is MNHEY and CDR2 is SVGAGI in the germline V gene. The CDR3 spans 13 residues. The CDR3 DNA reads as TGTGCCAGCAGTTACTCGAGGGGGCCCGGCTACACCTTC. Its protein product is CASSYSRGPGYTF.

V gene TRBV5-5 combines with J gene TRBJ2-3, with 9 bases matching TRBD2. The CDR3 contains 14 residues. Germline CDR1 SGHKS, CDR2 YYEKEE (reference sequence). V shed 2 bases and J 4 bases; nucleotides not matched to a gene: 2. Written as DNA, the CDR3 is TGTGCCAGCAGCTTCGGCGGGGGGGCAGATACGCAGTATTTT. Translation gives CASSFGGGADTQYF. The variable domain in full, completed from reference TRBV5-5 and TRBJ2-3, reads DAGVTQSPTHLIKTRGQQVTLRCSPISGHKSVSWYQQVLGQGPQFIFQYYEKEERGRGNFPDRFSARQFPNYSSELNVNALLLGDSALYLCASSFGGGADTQYFGPGTRLTVL.

This chain joins TRBV5-1 and TRBJ1-1; D not resolved. Germline V gene data show CDR1 as SGHRS and CDR2 as YFSETQ. This CDR3 has 14 amino acids. V was pared by 0 bases and J by 1 base, with 7 bases between. The CDR3 nucleotides are TGCGCCAGCAGCTTGGACACCGCGAACACTGAAGCTTTCTTT. Its translation is CASSLDTANTEAFF. Supplemented by reference TRBV5-1 and TRBJ1-1, the full variable domain reads KAGVTQTPRYLIKTRGQQVTLSCSPISGHRSVSWYQQTPGQGLQFLFEYFSETQRNKGNFPGRFSGRQFSNSRSEMNVSTLELGDSALYLCASSLDTANTEAFFGQGTRLTVV.

The V call is TRBV18, the J call TRBJ2-2; 7 positions agree with TRBD1. CDR3 length equals 15 residues. V gave up 3 bases and J gave up 5 bases; unmatched junction bases: 6. Germline V gene lookup returns CDR1 KGHSH and CDR2 LQKENI. The chain's CDR3 is CASSPPGGGTGELFF. Written as DNA, the CDR3 is TGTGCCAGCTCACCCCCAGGGGGTGGAACCGGGGAGCTGTTTTTT.